One and the same sample provided the 7 T cell receptor beta chains below, sequenced in a study of blood T cells in healthy people across ages. Primers used in a second PCR of about 7 to 12 cycles were a sample-barcoded 5' primer and a J-beta primer mix. TCRdb processed the 5' RACE reads anew with MiXCR; each CDR3 protein has one entry. The sample holds about 830,000 distinct CDR3 sequences, roughly 60% seen once. The specimen was blood. These receptors were obtained from a man younger than 45 in good health.

The V gene is TRBV4-3, the J gene TRBJ2-1; D is unclear. The CDR3 extends over 15 amino acids. Germline CDR1 reads LGHNA; CDR2 reads YSLEER. V was pared by 0 bases and J by 0 bases, with 6 bases between. The CDR3 coding sequence is TGCGCCAGCAGCCAAGAGACGTACTCCTACAATGAGCAGTTCTTC. Protein product: CASSQETYSYNEQFF.

The V gene is TRBV7-3, the J gene TRBJ1-1; no reliable D call. The CDR3 consists of 14 residues. Germline V gene sequence: CDR1 SGHTA, CDR2 FQGTGA. V lost 4 bases and J 1 base, leaving 10 bases between the germline ends. CDR3 loop: CASSYAWGNTEAFF. CDR3 sequence (DNA): TGTGCCAGCAGCTACGCGTGGGGGAACACTGAAGCTTTCTTT.

The V call is TRBV4-3, the J call TRBJ1-6; D unclear. Trimming cost V 0 bases and J 6 bases, with 9 bases left between them. Germline V gives CDR1 LGHNA, CDR2 YSLEER. The CDR3 contains 15 residues. DNA for the CDR3: TGCGCCAGCAGCCAAGACTCGATCTCTAATTCACCCCTCCACTTT. Translating it yields CASSQDSISNSPLHF.

The genes are TRBV19 and TRBJ1-5, with 9 bases aligning to TRBD1. With 5 bases clipped from V and 2 bases from J, the junction kept 10 bases outside the gene matches. The CDR3 covers 17 residues. From germline, CDR1 is LNHDA and CDR2 SQIVND (reference sequence). The CDR3 nucleotides are TGTGCCAGTAGTTCATTACAGGGGGCAATGGGCAATCAGCCCCAGCATTTT. Translated: CASSSLQGAMGNQPQHF.

V gene TRBV12-3 or TRBV12-4 combines with J gene TRBJ2-5, with D maybe TRBD1 (6 bases). Trimming took 7 bases from V and 0 from J, leaving 18 bases between them. This CDR3 region has 16 residues. The CDR3 loop reads CASTSKGDRYQETQYF. The CDR3 DNA reads as TGTGCCAGCACTTCAAAAGGAGACAGGTACCAAGAGACCCAGTACTTC.

The chain recombines TRBV6-2 or TRBV6-3 with TRBJ2-5; 12 bases match TRBD2. The CDR3 loop spans 16 amino acids. The ends lost 2 bases at V and 3 bases at J; junction bases unmatched: 4. The germline V gene encodes CDR1 MNHEY and CDR2 SVGEGT. CDR3 nucleotides: TGTGCCAGCAGTTACCTGACTAGCGGGGGCGAAGAGACCCAGTACTTC. It yields the protein CASSYLTSGGEETQYF.

This clonotype has more than one count but fewer than ten. CDR3 residues: CASSDRQVPSYEQYF. The CDR3 bases are TGTGCCAGCAGTGACCGACAGGTTCCCTCCTACGAGCAGTACTTC. The chain recombines TRBV25-1 with TRBJ2-7, with D perhaps matching TRBD1 (6 bases). V was shortened by 3 bases and J by 0 bases, with 12 bases between the two germline ends. Germline V gene data show CDR1 as MGHDK and CDR2 as SYGVNS. CDR3 length: 15 residues.